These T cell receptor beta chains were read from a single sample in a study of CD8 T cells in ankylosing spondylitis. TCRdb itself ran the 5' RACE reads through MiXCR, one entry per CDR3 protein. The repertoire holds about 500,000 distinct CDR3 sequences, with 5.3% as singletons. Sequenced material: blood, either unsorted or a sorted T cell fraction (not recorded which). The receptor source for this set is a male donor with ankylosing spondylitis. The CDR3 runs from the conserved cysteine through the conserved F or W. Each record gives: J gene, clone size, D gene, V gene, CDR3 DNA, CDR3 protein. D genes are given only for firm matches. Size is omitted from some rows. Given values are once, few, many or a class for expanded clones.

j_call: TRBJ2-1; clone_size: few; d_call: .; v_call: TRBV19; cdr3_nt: TGTGCCAGTAGTATAGGGGGCATACCCTCCTACAATGAGCAGTTCTTC; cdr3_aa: CASSIGGIPSYNEQFF
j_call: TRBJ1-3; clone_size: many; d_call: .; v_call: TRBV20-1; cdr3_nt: TGCAGTGCTAGGGCCGCATTGGGCTCTGGAAACACCATATATTTT; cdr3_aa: CSARAALGSGNTIYF
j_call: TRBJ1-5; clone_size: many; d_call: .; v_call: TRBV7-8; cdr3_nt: TGTGCCAGCAGCTTAGTTGGGGGTCCCAATCAGCCCCAGCATTTT; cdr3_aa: CASSLVGGPNQPQHF
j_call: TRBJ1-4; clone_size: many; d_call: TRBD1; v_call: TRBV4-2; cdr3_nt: TGTGCCAGCAGCGAAGACAGGGGGACTAATGAAAAACTGTTTTTT; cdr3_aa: CASSEDRGTNEKLFF
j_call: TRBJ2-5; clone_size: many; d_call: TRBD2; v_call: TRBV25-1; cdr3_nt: TGTGCCAGCAGTGGGGCTAGCGGGGGGGAAGAGACCCAGTACTTC; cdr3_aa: CASSGASGGEETQYF
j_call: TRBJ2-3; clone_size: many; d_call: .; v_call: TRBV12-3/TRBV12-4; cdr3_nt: TGTGCCAGCAGTTTATTAGAGGGGGCAGATACGCAGTATTTT; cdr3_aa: CASSLLEGADTQYF
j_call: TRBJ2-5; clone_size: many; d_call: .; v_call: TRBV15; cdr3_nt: TGTGCCACCAGCAGAGGGCAGGAACAAGAGACCCAGTACTTC; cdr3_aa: CATSRGQEQETQYF
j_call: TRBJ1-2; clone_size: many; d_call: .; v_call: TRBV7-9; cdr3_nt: TGTGCCAGCAGCGTTTATCCTCGAGGGGATGGCTACACCTTC; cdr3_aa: CASSVYPRGDGYTF
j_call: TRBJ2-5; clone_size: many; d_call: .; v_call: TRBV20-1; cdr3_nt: TGCAGTGCTAGAGATAACCCGGGGTTGGTTGAGACCCAGTACTTC; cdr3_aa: CSARDNPGLVETQYF
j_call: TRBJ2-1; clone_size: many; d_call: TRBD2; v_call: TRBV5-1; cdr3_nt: TGCGCCAGCAGCTGGGCGGGGGGAAGCTCCTACAATGAGCAGTTCTTC; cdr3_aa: CASSWAGGSSYNEQFF
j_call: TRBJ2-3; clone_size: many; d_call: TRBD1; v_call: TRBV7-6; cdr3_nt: TGTGCCAGCAGCCCGACAGGGGCCTTTGCAGATACGCAGTATTTT; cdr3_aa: CASSPTGAFADTQYF
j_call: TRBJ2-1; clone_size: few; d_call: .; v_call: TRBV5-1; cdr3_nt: TGCGCCAGCAGCTCGGGAAGGGGCGGGAACAATGAGCAGTTCTTC; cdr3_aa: CASSSGRGGNNEQFF
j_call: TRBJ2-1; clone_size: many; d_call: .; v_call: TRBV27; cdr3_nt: TGTGCCAGCAGTCCCTACGGCGATGAGCAGTTCTTC; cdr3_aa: CASSPYGDEQFF
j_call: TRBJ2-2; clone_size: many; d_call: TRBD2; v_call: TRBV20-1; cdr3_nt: TGCAGTGCTAGAGATCGACTAGCGGGAGGGACCGGGGAGCTGTTTTTT; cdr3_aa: CSARDRLAGGTGELFF
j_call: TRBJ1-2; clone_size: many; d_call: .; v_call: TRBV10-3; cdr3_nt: TGTGCCATCAGTGGTGGGGGGTACTATGGCTACACCTTC; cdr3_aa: CAISGGGYYGYTF
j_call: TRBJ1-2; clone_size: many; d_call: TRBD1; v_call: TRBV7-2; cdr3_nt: TGTGCCAGCAGCCCACGGGACAGGGGGCCCGATAACTATGGCTACACCTTC; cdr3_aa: CASSPRDRGPDNYGYTF
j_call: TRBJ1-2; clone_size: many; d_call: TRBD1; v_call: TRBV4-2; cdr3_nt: TGTGCCAGCAGCCAGGGGACAGCGCTTAACTATGGCTACACCTTC; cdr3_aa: CASSQGTALNYGYTF
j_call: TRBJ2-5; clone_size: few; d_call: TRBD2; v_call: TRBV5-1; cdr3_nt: TGCGCCAGCAGCCCCGGGACTAGCGGGGGGACATCCCAGTACTTC; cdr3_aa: CASSPGTSGGTSQYF
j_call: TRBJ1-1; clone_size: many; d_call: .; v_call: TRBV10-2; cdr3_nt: TGCGCCAGCTGGGGGACCGGGACAAGGGCGATCATGAACACTGAAGCTTTCTTT; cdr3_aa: CASWGTGTRAIMNTEAFF
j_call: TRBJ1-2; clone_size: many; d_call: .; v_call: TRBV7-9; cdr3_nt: TGTGCCAGCAGCTCCAACCAGGGGCAATATGGCTACACCTTC; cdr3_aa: CASSSNQGQYGYTF
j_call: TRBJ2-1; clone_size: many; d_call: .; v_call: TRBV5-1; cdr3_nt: TGCGCCAGCAGCTCCGGGACGGGCGACAATGAGCAGTTCTTC; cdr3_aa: CASSSGTGDNEQFF
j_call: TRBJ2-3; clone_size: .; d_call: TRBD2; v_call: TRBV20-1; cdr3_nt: TGCAGTGCGCTCCTAGCGGGAGGGAGATATACGCAGTATTTT; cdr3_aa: CSALLAGGRYTQYF
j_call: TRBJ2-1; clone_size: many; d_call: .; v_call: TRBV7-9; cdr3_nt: TGTGCGAGCGGATCACAGCAGTTCTTC; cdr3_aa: CASGSQQFF
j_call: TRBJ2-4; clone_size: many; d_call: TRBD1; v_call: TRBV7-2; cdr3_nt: TGTGCCAGCAGCCCTGCTAGGACAGGGAACATTCAGTACTTC; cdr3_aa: CASSPARTGNIQYF
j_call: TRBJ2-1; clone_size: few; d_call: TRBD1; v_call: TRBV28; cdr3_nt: TGTGCCAGCAGACCTCCGGGACAGGGGTATTTGGCTGAGCAGTTCTTC; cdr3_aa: CASRPPGQGYLAEQFF
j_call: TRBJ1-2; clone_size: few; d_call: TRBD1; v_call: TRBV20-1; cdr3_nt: TGCAGTGCCTATGACACAGGGGGCGCAGACTATGGCTACACCTTC; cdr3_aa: CSAYDTGGADYGYTF
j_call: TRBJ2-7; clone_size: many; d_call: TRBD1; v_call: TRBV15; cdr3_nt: TGTGCCACCAGCAGATTTGGGACAGGGCGGTACGAGCAGTACTTC; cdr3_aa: CATSRFGTGRYEQYF
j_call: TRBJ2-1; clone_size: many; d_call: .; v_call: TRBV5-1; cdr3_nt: TGCGCCAGCAGCTTGGGAGGGGATTACAATGAGCAGTTCTTC; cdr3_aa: CASSLGGDYNEQFF
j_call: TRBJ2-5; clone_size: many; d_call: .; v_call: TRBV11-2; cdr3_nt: TGTGCCAGCAGCGGGTGGGCAGGGAAAGAAGAGACCCAGTACTTC; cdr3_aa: CASSGWAGKEETQYF
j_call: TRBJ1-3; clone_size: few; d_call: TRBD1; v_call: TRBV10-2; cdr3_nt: TGCGCCAGCAGTGAGACCGGGACAGGGGGCGACGTCCTGGGAAACACCACATATTTT; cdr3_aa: CASSETGTGGDVLGNTTYF
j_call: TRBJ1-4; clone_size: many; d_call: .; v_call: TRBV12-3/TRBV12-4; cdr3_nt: TGTGCCAGCAGTTTTTCGGAGGGTGGAAAACTGTTTTTT; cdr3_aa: CASSFSEGGKLFF
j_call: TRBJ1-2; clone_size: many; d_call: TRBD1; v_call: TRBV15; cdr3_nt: TGTGCCACCAATACCGTGACAGGGGGGGCCTATGGCTACACCTTC; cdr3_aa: CATNTVTGGAYGYTF
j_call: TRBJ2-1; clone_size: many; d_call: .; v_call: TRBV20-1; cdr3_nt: TGCAGTGCTAGCCTGGTTGGGCGGGACTACAATGAGCAGTTCTTC; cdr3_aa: CSASLVGRDYNEQFF
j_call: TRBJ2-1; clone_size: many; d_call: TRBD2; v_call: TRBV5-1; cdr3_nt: TGCGCCAGCAGCGTACGGGAGGGCCGCTACAATGAGCAGTTCTTC; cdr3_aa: CASSVREGRYNEQFF
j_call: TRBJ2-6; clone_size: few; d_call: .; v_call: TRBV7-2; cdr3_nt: TGTGCCAGCACTCACTCTGGGGCCAACGTCCTGACTTTC; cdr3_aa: CASTHSGANVLTF
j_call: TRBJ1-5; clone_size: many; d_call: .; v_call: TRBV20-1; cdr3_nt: TGCAGTGCTAGAGCGCAGGATTACAGCAATCAGCCCCAGCATTTT; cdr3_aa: CSARAQDYSNQPQHF
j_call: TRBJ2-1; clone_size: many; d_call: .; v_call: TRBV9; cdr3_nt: TGTGCCAGCAGCCTGACACCAACTAGGACCAGACAGAGTGAGCAGTTCTTC; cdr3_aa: CASSLTPTRTRQSEQFF
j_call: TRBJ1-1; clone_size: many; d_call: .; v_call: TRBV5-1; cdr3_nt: TGCGCCAGCAGTATAGGAGCAGGGGATGCGAACACTGAAGCTTTCTTT; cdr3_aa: CASSIGAGDANTEAFF
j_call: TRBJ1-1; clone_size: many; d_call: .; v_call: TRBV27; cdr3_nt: TGTGCCAGCAGTCCAACAAATATGAACACTGAAGCTTTCTTT; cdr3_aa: CASSPTNMNTEAFF
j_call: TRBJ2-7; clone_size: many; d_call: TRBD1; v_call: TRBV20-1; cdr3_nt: TGCAGTGCGCGGACAGGGCCCAGCTCCTACGAGCAGTACTTC; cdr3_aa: CSARTGPSSYEQYF
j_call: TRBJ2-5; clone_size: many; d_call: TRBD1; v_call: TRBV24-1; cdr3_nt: TGTGCCACCAGTGATCCTGGGACAGGGTCCCAAGAGACCCAGTACTTC; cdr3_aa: CATSDPGTGSQETQYF
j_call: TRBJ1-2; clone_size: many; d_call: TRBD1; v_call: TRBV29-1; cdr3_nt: TGCAGCGTTGCCTCTTACGGGACAGGGCGTAGCGGCTACACCTTC; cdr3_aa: CSVASYGTGRSGYTF
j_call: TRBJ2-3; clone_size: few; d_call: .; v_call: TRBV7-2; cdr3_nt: TGTGCCAGCAGCTTAGGGACCCGCGATACGCAGTATTTT; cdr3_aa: CASSLGTRDTQYF
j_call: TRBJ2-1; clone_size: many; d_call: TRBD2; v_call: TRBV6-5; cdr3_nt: TGTGCCAGCAGTTATAGTCTAGCGGGAATCAATGAGCAGTTCTTC; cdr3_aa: CASSYSLAGINEQFF
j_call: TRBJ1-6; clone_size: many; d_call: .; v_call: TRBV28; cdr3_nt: TGTGCCAGCAGTTTTAATTGGGGTGGCTCGACCTATAATTCACCCCTCCACTTT; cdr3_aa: CASSFNWGGSTYNSPLHF
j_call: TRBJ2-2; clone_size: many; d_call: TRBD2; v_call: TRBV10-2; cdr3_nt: TGCGCCAGCAGTGAACCAGCGGGGGACACCGGGGAGCTGTTTTTT; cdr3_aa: CASSEPAGDTGELFF
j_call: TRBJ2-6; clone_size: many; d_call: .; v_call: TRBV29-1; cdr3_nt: TGCAGCGTGGCTTCTGGGGCCAACGTCCTGACTTTC; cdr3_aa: CSVASGANVLTF
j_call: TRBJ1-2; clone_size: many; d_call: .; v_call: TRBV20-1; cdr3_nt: TGCAGTGCTAGAGACCGGCGGGGGGTCGACTATGGCTACACCTTC; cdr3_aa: CSARDRRGVDYGYTF
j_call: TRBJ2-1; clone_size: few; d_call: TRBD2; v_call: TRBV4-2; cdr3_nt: TGTGCCAGCAGCCAACAGTCACTAGCGGGAAATGAGCAGTTCTTC; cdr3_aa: CASSQQSLAGNEQFF
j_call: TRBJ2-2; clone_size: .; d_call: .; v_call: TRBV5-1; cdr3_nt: TGCGCCAGCAGCTTGGTCAGCTTCACCGGGGAGCTGTTTTTT; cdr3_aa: CASSLVSFTGELFF